The next 7 T cell receptor beta chains were all read from a single sample in a study of cytomegalovirus exposure and HLA in healthy donors. 13 Jbeta primers and 60 Vbeta primers were used for the PCR. The repertoire was sequenced with immunoSEQ multiplex PCR; TCRdb's copy has only in-frame clones and lacks some. In the table there are about 84,000 clones, roughly 63% of which are singletons. Sequencing was carried out using PBMCs. These receptors all come from a woman aged 40 to 50 in good health and CMV-seropositive.

The V gene is TRBV6-4, the J gene TRBJ2-3; 7 nucleotides agree with TRBD2. Germline values: CDR1 MRHNA, CDR2 SNTAGT. The V gene end was trimmed by 4 bases and the J gene end by 2 bases; junction bases not matched to a gene: 6. The CDR3 extends over 15 amino acids. Here the CDR3 DNA reads TGTGCCAGCAGTGGATCCGGGAGGCCCACAGATACGCAGTATTTT. Translated: CASSGSGRPTDTQYF.

The sample holds a few counts of this clone. The CDR3 DNA follows: TGTGCCAGTACCAGGGGCACTGAAGCTTTCTTT. Protein product: CASTRGTEAFF. The chain is built from TRBV19 and TRBJ1-1, with a tentative D call TRBD1 (6 bases). This CDR3 spans 11 amino acids. From germline, CDR1 is LNHDA and CDR2 SQIVND (reference sequence). The ends were cut back, 7 bases at V and 4 bases at J, with 7 bases in the middle.

V usage is TRBV6-5 and J usage is TRBJ1-2; a weak D match, TRBD1 (6 bases). Trimming took off 4 bases at V and 8 bases at J, with 14 bases between the two ends. Per germline, CDR1 MNHEY and CDR2 SVGAGI. The CDR3 consists of 13 residues. The CDR3 loop reads CASSSGAEVGYTF. The CDR3 coding sequence is TGTGCCAGCAGTTCAGGGGCAGAAGTGGGCTACACCTTC.

This clone has just a few counts. This sequence joins TRBV18 and TRBJ1-1; 7 bases are a match to TRBD1. Germline CDR1 and CDR2: KGHSH and LQKENI. The length of the CDR3 is 14 residues. The junction had 8 bases not matched to a gene; V was cut back by 6 bases and J by 4 bases. The CDR3 DNA reads TGTGCCAGCTCGTGGACAGGTACGGGCACTGAAGCTTTCTTT. This codes for CASSWTGTGTEAFF.

This clone has more than one count but fewer than ten. V is TRBV7-2 and J is TRBJ1-3; possibly TRBD1 for D (5 bases). This CDR3 is 15 amino acids long. The V end lost 2 bases, the J end lost 2 bases, and 10 bases lay between the germline ends. Germline-derived CDR1 and CDR2 are SGHTA and FQGNSA. CDR3 protein: CASSLSQGTGNTIYF. CDR3 sequence (DNA): TGTGCCAGCAGCTTAAGTCAGGGCACTGGAAACACCATATATTTT.

This chain links TRBV4-3 with TRBJ2-3, with TRBD2 matching over 10 bases. The length of the CDR3 is 14 residues. Unmatched junction bases numbered 7, after V lost 4 bases and J lost 9 bases. The V gene's germline CDR1 is LGHNA and CDR2 YSLEER. The CDR3 DNA follows: TGCGCCAGCAGCCTTCTAGCGGGAGAGGGGACGCAGTATTTT. Protein: CASSLLAGEGTQYF.

The table lists this clone with a few counts. This rearrangement joins TRBV10-3 to TRBJ1-1; the D gene is possibly TRBD1 (5 bases). The CDR3 totals 14 residues. Trimming left V 3 bases short and J 4 bases short, with 12 bases between. From germline, CDR1 is ENHRY and CDR2 SYGVKD. In DNA form, the CDR3 reads TGTGCCATCAGTGATTGGCAGGGTGCCACTGAAGCTTTCTTT. Its translation: CAISDWQGATEAFF.